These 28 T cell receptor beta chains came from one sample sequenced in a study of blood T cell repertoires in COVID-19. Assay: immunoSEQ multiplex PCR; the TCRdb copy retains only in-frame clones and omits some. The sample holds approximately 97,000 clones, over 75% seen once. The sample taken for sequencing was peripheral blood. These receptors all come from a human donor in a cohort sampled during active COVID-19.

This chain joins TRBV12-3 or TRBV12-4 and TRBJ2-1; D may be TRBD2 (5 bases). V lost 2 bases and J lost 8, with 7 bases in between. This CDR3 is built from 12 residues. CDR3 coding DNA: TGTGCCAGCAGTTTATACGGGGATGAGCAGTTCTTC. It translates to CASSLYGDEQFF.

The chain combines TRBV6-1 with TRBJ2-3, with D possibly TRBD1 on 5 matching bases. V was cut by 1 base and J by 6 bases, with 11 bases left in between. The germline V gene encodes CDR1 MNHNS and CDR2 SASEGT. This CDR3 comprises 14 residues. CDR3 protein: CASSEGPKGDTQYF. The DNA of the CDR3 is TGTGCCAGCAGTGAAGGTCCCAAGGGGGATACGCAGTATTTT.

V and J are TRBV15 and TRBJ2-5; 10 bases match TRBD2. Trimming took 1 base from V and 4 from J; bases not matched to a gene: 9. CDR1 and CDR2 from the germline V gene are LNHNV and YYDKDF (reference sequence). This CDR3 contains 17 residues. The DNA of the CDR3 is TGTGCCACCAGCAGAGGTGGCGCGGCTAGCGGGAGAGAGACCCAGTACTTC. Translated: CATSRGGAASGRETQYF.

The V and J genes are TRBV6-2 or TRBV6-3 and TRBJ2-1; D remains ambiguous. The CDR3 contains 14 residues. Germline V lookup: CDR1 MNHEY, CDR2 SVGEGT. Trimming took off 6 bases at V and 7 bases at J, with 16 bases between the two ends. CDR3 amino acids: CASSPTLGKNEQFF. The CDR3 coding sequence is TGTGCCAGCAGCCCTACCCTAGGCAAGAATGAGCAGTTCTTC.

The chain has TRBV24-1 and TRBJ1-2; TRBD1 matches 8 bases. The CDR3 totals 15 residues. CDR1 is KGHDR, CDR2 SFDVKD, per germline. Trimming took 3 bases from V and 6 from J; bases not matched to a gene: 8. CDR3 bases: TGTGCCACCAGTGATCCGGTCCTGACAGGGGATGGCTACACCTTC. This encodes CATSDPVLTGDGYTF.

CDR3 bases: TGTGCCAGCAGCGCCCTGCGGGGGCTCACAGATACGCAGTATTTT. This encodes CASSALRGLTDTQYF. V usage is TRBV9 and J usage is TRBJ2-3; the D gene is possibly TRBD2 (7 bases). V was clipped by 3 bases and J by 2 bases, with 13 bases between them. The CDR3 covers 15 residues. CDR1 is SGDLS and CDR2 is YYNGEE in the germline V gene.

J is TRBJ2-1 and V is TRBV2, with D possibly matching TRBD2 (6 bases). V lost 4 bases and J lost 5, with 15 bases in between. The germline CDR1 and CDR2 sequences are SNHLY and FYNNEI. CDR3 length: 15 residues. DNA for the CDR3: TGTGCCAGCAGTGTGGATAGCGGAAACCACAATGAGCAGTTCTTC. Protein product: CASSVDSGNHNEQFF.

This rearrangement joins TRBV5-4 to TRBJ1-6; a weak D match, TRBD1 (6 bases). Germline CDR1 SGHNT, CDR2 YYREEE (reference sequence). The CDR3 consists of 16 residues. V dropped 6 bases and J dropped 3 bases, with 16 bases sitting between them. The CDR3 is CASTPGRGDYNSPLHF. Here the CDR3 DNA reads TGTGCCAGCACGCCGGGCAGGGGCGACTATAATTCACCCCTCCACTTT.

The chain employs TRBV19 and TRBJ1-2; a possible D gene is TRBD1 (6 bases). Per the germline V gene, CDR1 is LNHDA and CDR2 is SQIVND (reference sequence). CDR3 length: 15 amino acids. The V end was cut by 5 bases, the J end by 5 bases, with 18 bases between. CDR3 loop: CASSSSDSALYGYTF. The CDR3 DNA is TGTGCCAGTAGTTCCTCGGACAGTGCCTTGTATGGCTACACCTTC. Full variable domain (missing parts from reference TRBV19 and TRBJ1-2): DGGITQSPKYLFRKEGQNVTLSCEQNLNHDAMYWYRQDPGQGLRLIYYSQIVNDFQKGDIAEGYSVSREKKESFPLTVTSAQKNPTAFYLCASSSSDSALYGYTFGSGTRLTVV.

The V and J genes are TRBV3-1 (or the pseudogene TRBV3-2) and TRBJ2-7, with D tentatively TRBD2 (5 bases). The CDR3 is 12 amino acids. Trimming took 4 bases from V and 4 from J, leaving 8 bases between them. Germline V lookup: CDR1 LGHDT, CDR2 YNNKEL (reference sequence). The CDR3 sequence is CASSPTGYEQYF. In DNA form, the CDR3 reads TGTGCCAGCAGCCCGACGGGGTACGAGCAGTACTTC.

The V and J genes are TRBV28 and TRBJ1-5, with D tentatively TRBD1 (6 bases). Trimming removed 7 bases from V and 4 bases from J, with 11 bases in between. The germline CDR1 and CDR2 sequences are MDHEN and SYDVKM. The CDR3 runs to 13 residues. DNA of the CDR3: TGTGCCAGCACCACGGACAGAAATCAGCCCCAGCATTTT. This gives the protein CASTTDRNQPQHF.

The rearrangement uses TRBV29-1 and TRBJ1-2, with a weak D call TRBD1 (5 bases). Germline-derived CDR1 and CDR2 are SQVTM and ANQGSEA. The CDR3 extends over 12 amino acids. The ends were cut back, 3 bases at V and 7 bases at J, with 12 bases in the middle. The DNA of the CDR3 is TGCAGCGTTGAGGGGACTAGGGCTGGCTACACCTTC. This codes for CSVEGTRAGYTF.

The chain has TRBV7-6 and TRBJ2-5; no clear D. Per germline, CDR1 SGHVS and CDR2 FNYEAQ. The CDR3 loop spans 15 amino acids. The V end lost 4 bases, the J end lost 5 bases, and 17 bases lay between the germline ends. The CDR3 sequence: CASSSDGGSWETQYF. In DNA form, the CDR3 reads TGTGCCAGCAGCTCAGATGGCGGTAGCTGGGAGACCCAGTACTTC.

This CDR3 is CASSLGSVIYEQYF. The CDR3 coding sequence is TGTGCCAGCAGCTTAGGGTCGGTGATCTACGAGCAGTACTTC. V is TRBV7-2 and J is TRBJ2-7; D call uncertain. Germline V CDR1 and CDR2: SGHTA, FQGNSA. The CDR3 is 14 amino acids. V was clipped by 1 base and J by 3 bases, with 10 bases between them.

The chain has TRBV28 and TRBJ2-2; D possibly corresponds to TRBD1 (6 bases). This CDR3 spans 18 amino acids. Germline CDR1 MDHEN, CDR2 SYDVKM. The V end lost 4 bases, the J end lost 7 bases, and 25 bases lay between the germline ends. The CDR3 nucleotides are TGTGCCAGCAGTTCCTTCCCCCTGAAACAGGGTGAGAGCGGGGAGCTGTTTTTT. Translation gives CASSSFPLKQGESGELFF.

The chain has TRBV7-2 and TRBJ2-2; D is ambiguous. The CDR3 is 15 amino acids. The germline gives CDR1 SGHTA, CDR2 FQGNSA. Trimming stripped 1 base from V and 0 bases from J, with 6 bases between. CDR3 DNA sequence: TGTGCCAGCAGCTTAGTCGTTTCGAACACCGGGGAGCTGTTTTTT. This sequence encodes CASSLVVSNTGELFF.

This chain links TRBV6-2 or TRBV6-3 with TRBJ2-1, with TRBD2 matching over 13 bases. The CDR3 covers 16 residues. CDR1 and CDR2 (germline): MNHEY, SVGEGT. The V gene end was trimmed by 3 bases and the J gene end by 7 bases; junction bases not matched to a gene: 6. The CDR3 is CASSYNWGLAGNEQFF. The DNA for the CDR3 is TGTGCCAGCAGTTATAATTGGGGACTAGCGGGAAATGAGCAGTTCTTC.

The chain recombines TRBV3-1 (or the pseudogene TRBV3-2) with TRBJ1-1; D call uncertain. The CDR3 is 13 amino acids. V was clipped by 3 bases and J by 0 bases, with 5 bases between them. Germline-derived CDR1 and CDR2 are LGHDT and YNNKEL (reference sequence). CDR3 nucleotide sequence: TGTGCCAGCAGCCACCTTATGAACACTGAAGCTTTCTTT. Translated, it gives CASSHLMNTEAFF.

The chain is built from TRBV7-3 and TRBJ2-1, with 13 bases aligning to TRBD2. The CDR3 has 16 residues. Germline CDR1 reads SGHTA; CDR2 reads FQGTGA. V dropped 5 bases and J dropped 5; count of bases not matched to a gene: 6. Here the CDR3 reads CASSPRGLAGDNEQFF. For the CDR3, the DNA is TGTGCCAGCAGCCCCCGCGGACTAGCGGGAGACAATGAGCAGTTCTTC.

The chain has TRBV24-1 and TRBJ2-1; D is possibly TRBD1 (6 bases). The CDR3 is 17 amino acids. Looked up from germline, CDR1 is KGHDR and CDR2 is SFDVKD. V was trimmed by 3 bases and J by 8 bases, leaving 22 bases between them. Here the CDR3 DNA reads TGTGCCACCAGTGATGTACAGGGCCCTCCGATTGGCCATGAGCAGTTCTTC. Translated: CATSDVQGPPIGHEQFF.

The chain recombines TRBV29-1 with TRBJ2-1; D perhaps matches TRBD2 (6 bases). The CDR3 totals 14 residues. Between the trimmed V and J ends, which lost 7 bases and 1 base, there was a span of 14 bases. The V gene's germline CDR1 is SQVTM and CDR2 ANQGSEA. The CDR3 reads CSGTRDWSYNEQFF. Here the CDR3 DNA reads TGCAGCGGAACCCGGGACTGGTCCTACAATGAGCAGTTCTTC.

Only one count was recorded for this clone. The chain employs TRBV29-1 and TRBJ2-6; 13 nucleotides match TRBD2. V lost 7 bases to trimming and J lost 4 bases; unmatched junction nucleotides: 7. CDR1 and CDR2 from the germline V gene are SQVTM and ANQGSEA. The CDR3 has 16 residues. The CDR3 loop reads CSAETSGRTGANVLTF. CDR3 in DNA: TGCAGCGCGGAGACTAGCGGGAGGACAGGGGCCAACGTCCTGACTTTC. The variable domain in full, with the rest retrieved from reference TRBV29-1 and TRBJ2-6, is SAVISQKPSRDICQRGTSLTIQCQVDSQVTMMFWYRQQPGQSLTLIATANQGSEATYESGFVIDKFPISRPNLTFSTLTVSNMSPEDSSIYLCSAETSGRTGANVLTFGAGSRLTVL.

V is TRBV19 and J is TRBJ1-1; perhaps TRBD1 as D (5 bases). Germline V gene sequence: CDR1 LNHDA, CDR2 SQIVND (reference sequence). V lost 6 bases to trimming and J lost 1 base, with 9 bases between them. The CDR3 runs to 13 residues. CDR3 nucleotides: TGTGCCAGTAGGGACAACTCGAACACTGAAGCTTTCTTT. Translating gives CASRDNSNTEAFF.

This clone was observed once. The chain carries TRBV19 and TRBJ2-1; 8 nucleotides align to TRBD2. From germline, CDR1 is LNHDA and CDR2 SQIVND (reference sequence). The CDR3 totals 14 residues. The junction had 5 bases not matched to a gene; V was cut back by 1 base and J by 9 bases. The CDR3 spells CASSIVAGFGEQFF. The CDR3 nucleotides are TGTGCCAGTAGTATAGTAGCGGGGTTCGGTGAGCAGTTCTTC.

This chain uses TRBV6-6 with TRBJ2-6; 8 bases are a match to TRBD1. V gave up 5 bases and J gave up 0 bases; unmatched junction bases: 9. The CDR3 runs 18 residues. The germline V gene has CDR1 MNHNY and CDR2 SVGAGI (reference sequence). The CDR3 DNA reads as TGTGCCAGCAGTCCCCGGGACAGGCGCTACTCTGGGGCCAACGTCCTGACTTTC. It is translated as CASSPRDRRYSGANVLTF.

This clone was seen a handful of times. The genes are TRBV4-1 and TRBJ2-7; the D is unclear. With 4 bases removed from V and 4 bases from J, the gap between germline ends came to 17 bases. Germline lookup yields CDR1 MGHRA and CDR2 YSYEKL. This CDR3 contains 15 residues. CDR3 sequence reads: CASSLLALAGYEQYF. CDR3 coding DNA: TGCGCCAGCAGCCTACTCGCATTAGCCGGATACGAGCAGTACTTC.

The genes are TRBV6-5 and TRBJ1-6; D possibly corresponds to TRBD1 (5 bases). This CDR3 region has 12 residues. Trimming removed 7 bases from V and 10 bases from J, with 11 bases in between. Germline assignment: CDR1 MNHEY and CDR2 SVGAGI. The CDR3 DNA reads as TGTGCCAGCACCAGGGACTACTCACCCCTCCACTTT. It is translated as CASTRDYSPLHF.

The CDR3 nucleotides read TGTGCCAGCAGACCCGGGGACAGGGGATGGTCACCCCTCCACTTT. This codes for CASRPGDRGWSPLHF. The chain joins TRBV2 to TRBJ1-6; 10 nucleotides agree with TRBD1. Per the germline V gene, CDR1 is SNHLY and CDR2 is FYNNEI. The CDR3 loop spans 15 amino acids. Unmatched junction bases numbered 9, after V lost 6 bases and J lost 10 bases. Variable domain in full (rest from reference TRBV2 and TRBJ1-6): EPEVTQTPSHQVTQMGQEVILRCVPISNHLYFYWYRQILGQKVEFLVSFYNNEISEKSEIFDDQFSVERPDGSNFTLKIRSTKLEDSAMYFCASRPGDRGWSPLHFGNGTRLTVT.